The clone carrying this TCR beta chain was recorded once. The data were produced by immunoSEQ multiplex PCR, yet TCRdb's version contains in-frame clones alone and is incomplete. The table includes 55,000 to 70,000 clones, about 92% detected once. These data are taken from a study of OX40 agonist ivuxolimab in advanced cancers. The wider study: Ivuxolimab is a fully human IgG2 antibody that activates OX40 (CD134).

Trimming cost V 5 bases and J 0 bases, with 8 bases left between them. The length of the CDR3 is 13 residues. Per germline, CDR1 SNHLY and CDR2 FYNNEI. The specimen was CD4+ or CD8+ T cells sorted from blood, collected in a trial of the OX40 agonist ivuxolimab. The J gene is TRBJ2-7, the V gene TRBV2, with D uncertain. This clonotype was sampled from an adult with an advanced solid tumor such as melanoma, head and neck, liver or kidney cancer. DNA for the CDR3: TGTGCCAGCAGTCTTAAGTACTCCTACGAGCAGTACTTC. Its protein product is CASSLKYSYEQYF.